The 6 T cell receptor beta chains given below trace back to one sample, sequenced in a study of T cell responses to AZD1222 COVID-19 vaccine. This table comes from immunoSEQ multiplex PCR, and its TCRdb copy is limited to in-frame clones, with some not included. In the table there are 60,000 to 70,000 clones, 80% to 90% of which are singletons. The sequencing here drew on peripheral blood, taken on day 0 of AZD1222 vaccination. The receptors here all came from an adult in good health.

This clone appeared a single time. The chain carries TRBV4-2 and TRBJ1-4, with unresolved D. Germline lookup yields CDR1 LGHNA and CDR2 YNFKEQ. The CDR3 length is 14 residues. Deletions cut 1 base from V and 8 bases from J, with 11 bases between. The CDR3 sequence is CASSQVGFTEKLFF. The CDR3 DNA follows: TGTGCCAGCAGCCAAGTGGGGTTTACGGAAAAACTGTTTTTT.

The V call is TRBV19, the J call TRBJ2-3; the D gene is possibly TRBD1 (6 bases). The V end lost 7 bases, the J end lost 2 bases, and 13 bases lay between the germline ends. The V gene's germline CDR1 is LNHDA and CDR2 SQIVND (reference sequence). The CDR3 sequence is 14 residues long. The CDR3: CASTAKGDTDTQYF. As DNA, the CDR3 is TGTGCCAGTACGGCCAAGGGGGACACAGATACGCAGTATTTT.

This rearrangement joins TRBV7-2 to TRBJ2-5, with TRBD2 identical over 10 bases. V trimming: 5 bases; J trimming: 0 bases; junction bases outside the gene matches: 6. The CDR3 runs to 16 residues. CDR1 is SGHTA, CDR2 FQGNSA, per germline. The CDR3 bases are TGTGCCAGCAGCCCAGGAGCGGGGGGGTACCAAGAGACCCAGTACTTC. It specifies CASSPGAGGYQETQYF.

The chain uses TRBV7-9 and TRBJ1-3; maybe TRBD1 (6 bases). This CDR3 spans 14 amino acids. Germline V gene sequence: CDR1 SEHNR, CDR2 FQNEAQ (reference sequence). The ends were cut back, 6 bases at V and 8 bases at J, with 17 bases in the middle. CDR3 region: CASRKARGPDTIYF. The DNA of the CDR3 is TGTGCCAGCAGGAAGGCTCGGGGGCCCGACACCATATATTTT.

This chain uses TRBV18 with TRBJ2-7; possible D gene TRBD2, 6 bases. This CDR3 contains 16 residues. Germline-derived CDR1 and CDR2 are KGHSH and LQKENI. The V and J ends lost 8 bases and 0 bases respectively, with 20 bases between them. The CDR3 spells CASRQGPSASSYEQYF. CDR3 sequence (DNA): TGTGCCAGCCGCCAAGGGCCTAGCGCCAGCTCCTACGAGCAGTACTTC.

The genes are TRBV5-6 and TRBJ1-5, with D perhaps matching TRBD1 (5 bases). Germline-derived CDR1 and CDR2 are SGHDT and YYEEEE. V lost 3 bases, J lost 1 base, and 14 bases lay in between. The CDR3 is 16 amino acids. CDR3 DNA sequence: TGTGCCAGCAGCTCTCTCGGGGGGGGGAGCAATCAGCCCCAGCATTTT. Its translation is CASSSLGGGSNQPQHF.